Described below is a single T cell receptor (beta chain) sequence and its context. Taking its sample share into account, this clonotype is medium-sized (0.01 to 0.1%). It lacks a known antigen. Per-base quality was not reported, and no clone a single base away is much larger than it. This specimen's time point label, interpreted: sample taken at primary tumor resection. TCR sequencing used whole RNA extracted from tumor and nontumor lung tissue, or from cryopreserved PBMC samples, without cell sorting. The donors were fewer than 90 patients from the lung TRACERx cohort who had early-stage, untreated non-small cell lung cancer. A patient was chosen for TCR sequencing only when enough RNA was available from at least two tumor regions. Before selection, tumor and adjacent nontumor lung specimens were reviewed by a lung pathologist. Libraries were built with 5' RACE. Sequencer: NextSeq 500. In the TCR library protocol, a unique molecular identifier was attached to each TCR cDNA molecule so that PCR and sequencing errors could be corrected. As for how the authors treated the data: Decombinator tools were used for TCR identification, UMI-based error correction and CDR3 extraction. TCRs above a frequency of 2 per 1,000, corresponding to the top 1% of the tumor frequency distribution, were defined as expanded. Rényi diversity was computed with the R vegan package after subsampling each repertoire 100 times to 5,000 TCRs. CDR3 similarity networks were built from amino acid triplet string-kernel similarity, connecting CDR3s with pairwise similarity above 0.82. TCRdb passed the public sequencing reads through fastp at Q25 and MiXCR, retaining productive beta sequences. Entries are consolidated by CDR3 protein sequence, retaining the most common genes and DNA. For this entry, the V and J calls and clone size follow TCRdb and not the study's own pipeline. Across this sample there are about 4,400 distinct CDR3 sequences, with about a fifth seen only once. The top ten constitute approximately 23% of the sample.

The data were obtained in a study of spatial heterogeneity in lung cancer (dated by TCRdb to the late 2010s). Regarding the complete study: More beta-chain than alpha-chain transcripts were consistently detected, likely reflecting higher beta-chain transcript abundance. In the raw uncorrected reads, each unique combination of TCR and UMI appeared more than ten times on average. In non-small cell lung cancer, the study made a quantitative comparison of TCR alpha and beta repertoires among multiple tumor regions, matched nontumor lung and blood. Nonsynonymous mutation counts, determined by whole-exome sequencing of tumor tissue, were related to TCR repertoire features. Both alpha and beta chains were TCR-sequenced in approximately 220 tumor regions, around 65 matched nontumor lung samples and approximately 50 PBMC samples obtained at surgery.

The CDR3, from cysteine to phenylalanine, totals 13 residues. The kept DNA is CDR3 alone, 39 bases in frame from the first base. V lost 3 bases and J lost 4 bases; the stretch between them is 9 bases long. General findings and caveats noted by the study authors: Confirming at a functional level the hypothesis that regional TCRs recognize regional mutations was considered to require additional single-cell paired TCR alpha and beta sequencing.

This receptor chain uses TRBV12-3 or TRBV12-4 and TRBJ2-5; TRBD1 is a possible D gene, resting on 5 matching bases. The origin of this receptor is a female donor with early-stage non-small cell lung cancer. The input for sequencing was normal lung tissue next to the tumor, taken at surgery. The sequence in DNA is TGTGCCAGCAGTTTCAACAGGTTAGAGACCCAGTACTTC. Translated, it gives CASSFNRLETQYF.